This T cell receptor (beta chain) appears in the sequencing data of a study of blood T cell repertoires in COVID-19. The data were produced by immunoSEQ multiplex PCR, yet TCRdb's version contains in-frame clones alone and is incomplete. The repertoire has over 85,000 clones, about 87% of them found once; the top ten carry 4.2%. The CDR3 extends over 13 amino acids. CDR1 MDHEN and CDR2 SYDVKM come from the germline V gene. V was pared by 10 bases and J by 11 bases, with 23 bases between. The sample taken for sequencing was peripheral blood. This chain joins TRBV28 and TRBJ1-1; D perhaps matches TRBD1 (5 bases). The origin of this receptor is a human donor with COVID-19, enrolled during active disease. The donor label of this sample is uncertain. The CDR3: CATNGGRDSCAFF. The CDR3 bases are TGTGCCACAAACGGGGGGAGGGACTCCTGCGCTTTCTTT.